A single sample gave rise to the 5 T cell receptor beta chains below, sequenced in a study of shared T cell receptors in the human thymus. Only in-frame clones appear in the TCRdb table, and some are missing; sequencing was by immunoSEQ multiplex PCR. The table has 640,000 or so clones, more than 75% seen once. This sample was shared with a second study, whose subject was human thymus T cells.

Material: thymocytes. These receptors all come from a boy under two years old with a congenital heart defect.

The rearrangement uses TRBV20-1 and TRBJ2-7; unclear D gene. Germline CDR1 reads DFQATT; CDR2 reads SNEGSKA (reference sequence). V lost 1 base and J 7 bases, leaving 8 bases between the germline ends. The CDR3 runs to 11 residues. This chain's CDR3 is CSARGPREQYF. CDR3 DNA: TGCAGTGCTAGAGGCCCTAGAGAGCAGTACTTC.

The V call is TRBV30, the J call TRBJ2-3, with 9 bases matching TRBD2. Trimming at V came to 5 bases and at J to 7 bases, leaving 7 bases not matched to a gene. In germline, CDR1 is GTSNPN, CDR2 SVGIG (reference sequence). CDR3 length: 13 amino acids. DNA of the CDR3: TGTGCCTGGGAGCGGGAGGAAGGAAATACGCAGTATTTT. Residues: CAWEREEGNTQYF.

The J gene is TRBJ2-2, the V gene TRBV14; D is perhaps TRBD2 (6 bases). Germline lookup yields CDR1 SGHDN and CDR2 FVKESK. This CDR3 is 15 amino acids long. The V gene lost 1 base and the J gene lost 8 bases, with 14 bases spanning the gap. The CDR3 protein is CASSQVLAGGGELFF. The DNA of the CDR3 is TGTGCCAGCAGCCAAGTCCTAGCCGGGGGTGGGGAGCTGTTTTTT.

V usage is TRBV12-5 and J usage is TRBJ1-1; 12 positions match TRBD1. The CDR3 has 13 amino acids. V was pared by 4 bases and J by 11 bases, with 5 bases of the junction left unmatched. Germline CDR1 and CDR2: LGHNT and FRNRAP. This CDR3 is CASGSKGTGGAFF. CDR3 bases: TGTGCTAGTGGTTCCAAAGGGACAGGGGGCGCTTTCTTT.

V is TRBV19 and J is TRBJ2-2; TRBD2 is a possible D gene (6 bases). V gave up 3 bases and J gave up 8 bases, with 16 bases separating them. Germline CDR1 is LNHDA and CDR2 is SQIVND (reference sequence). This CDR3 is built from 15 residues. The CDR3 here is CASSMSGAQGGELFF. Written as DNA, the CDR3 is TGTGCCAGTAGTATGTCGGGAGCACAAGGTGGGGAGCTGTTTTTT.